A single sample is the source of the 18 T cell receptor beta chains below, sequenced in a study of T cell changes during pregnancy in multiple sclerosis. The table came from immunoSEQ multiplex PCR; TCRdb's copy has only in-frame clones and leaves some out. This table holds about 110,000 clones, around 90% found once. The sample in question was peripheral blood, obtained after pregnancy. The origin of the receptors is a female donor with multiple sclerosis, enrolled in a pregnancy study.

V is TRBV5-8 and J is TRBJ1-4; D is unclear. Deletions cut 4 bases from V and 4 bases from J, with 11 bases between. Germline lookup yields CDR1 SGHTS and CDR2 YDEGEE. The CDR3 loop spans 14 amino acids. CDR3 bases: TGTGCCAGCAGCCCAGGACTGCTTAATGAAAAACTGTTTTTT. This gives the protein CASSPGLLNEKLFF.

This chain connects TRBV7-2 to TRBJ2-1; 8 nucleotides line up with TRBD2. With V trimmed by 2 bases and J by 5 bases, 8 bases remained unmatched. The CDR3 runs 16 residues. Per the germline V gene, CDR1 is SGHTA and CDR2 is FQGNSA. CDR3 loop: CASSLTRLARDNEQFF. CDR3 bases: TGTGCCAGCAGCTTAACAAGACTAGCGAGAGACAATGAGCAGTTCTTC.

V is TRBV4-1 and J is TRBJ2-4; 7 nucleotides agree with TRBD1. CDR1 MGHRA and CDR2 YSYEKL come from the germline V gene. J gave up 8 bases and V 6 bases, and 7 bases lay outside the gene matches. The CDR3 covers 13 residues. The CDR3 nucleotides are TGCGCCAGCAGGCAGACAGGGAGCGACATTCAGTACTTC. It translates to CASRQTGSDIQYF.

The chain couples TRBV7-2 to TRBJ2-1; D remains unclear. Trimming cost V 7 bases and J 3 bases, with 4 bases left between them. CDR3 size: 11 residues. Germline V lookup: CDR1 SGHTA, CDR2 FQGNSA. CDR3 coding DNA: TGTGCCAGCACGTTCTACAATGAGCAGTTCTTC. Translating gives CASTFYNEQFF.

This clone has a single count. V usage is TRBV5-1 and J usage is TRBJ1-1, with D perhaps TRBD1 (5 bases). Germline CDR1 SGHRS, CDR2 YFSETQ. V was shortened by 0 bases and J by 1 base, with 7 bases between the two germline ends. The length of the CDR3 is 14 residues. The CDR3, as DNA: TGCGCCAGCAGCTTGGGGGGCAGGAACACTGAAGCTTTCTTT. Amino acids: CASSLGGRNTEAFF.

This chain links TRBV28 with TRBJ2-7; TRBD2 matches 8 bases. Trimming took 4 bases from V and 5 from J; bases not matched to a gene: 7. The CDR3 loop spans 14 amino acids. The germline gives CDR1 MDHEN, CDR2 SYDVKM. The CDR3 DNA is TGTGCCAGCAGTTCCCATAGCGGGAAGAACGAGCAGTACTTC. Amino acid sequence: CASSSHSGKNEQYF.

This chain links TRBV7-9 with TRBJ2-7; 10 positions agree with TRBD2. This CDR3 comprises 15 residues. CDR1 is SEHNR, CDR2 FQNEAQ, per germline (reference sequence). V shed 1 base and J 2 bases; nucleotides not matched to a gene: 2. The CDR3 reads CASSLVAGGAYEQYF. CDR3 sequence (DNA): TGTGCCAGCAGCTTAGTAGCGGGAGGTGCCTACGAGCAGTACTTC.

This sequence joins TRBV7-6 and TRBJ2-5; the match to TRBD1 covers 7 bases. This CDR3 contains 14 residues. Germline CDR1 is SGHVS and CDR2 is FNYEAQ. Unmatched junction bases numbered 4, after V lost 5 bases and J lost 1 base. The DNA for the CDR3 is TGTGCCAGCAGCCCCGGGACAGTCCAAGAGACCCAGTACTTC. Encoded protein: CASSPGTVQETQYF. Full variable domain (rest looked up from reference TRBV7-6 and TRBJ2-5): GAGVSQSPRYKVTKRGQDVALRCDPISGHVSLYWYRQALGQGPEFLTYFNYEAQQDKSGLPNDRFSAERPEGSISTLTIQRTEQRDSAMYRCASSPGTVQETQYFGPGTRLLVL.

The count of this clone is one. The gene calls are TRBV7-9 and TRBJ1-1, with 10 bases identical to TRBD1. From germline, CDR1 is SEHNR and CDR2 FQNEAQ (reference sequence). V dropped 3 bases and J dropped 0; count of bases not matched to a gene: 10. The CDR3 totals 18 residues. CDR3 in amino acids: CASSFSRGQGNLNTEAFF. CDR3 nucleotides: TGTGCCAGCAGCTTTTCTCGGGGACAGGGGAACCTGAACACTGAAGCTTTCTTT. The variable domain in full, with the rest retrieved from reference TRBV7-9 and TRBJ1-1, is DTGVSQNPRHKITKRGQNVTFRCDPISEHNRLYWYRQTLGQGPEFLTYFQNEAQLEKSRLLSDRFSAERPKGSFSTLEIQRTEQGDSAMYLCASSFSRGQGNLNTEAFFGQGTRLTVV.

The CDR3 coding sequence is TGTGCCAGCAGCTTTCCTAGCGGGAGGGACGAGCAGTACTTC. Amino acid sequence: CASSFPSGRDEQYF. V usage is TRBV11-2 and J usage is TRBJ2-7; 12 bases match TRBD2. The CDR3 has 14 residues. Trimming cost V 3 bases and J 5 bases; bases outside gene matches: 2. Germline V gene sequence: CDR1 SGHAT, CDR2 FQNNGV.

The genes are TRBV5-1 and TRBJ1-1, with 7 nucleotides matching TRBD1. The germline V gene has CDR1 SGHRS and CDR2 YFSETQ. With 2 bases clipped from V and 5 bases from J, the junction kept 9 bases outside the gene matches. This CDR3 region has 15 residues. In DNA, the CDR3 is TGCGCCAGCAGCTTACGACAGGGAAGGGGGACTGAAGCTTTCTTT. This translates into CASSLRQGRGTEAFF.

The chain couples TRBV7-2 to TRBJ2-5; 13 positions agree with TRBD2. CDR3 size: 17 residues. Germline CDR1 reads SGHTA; CDR2 reads FQGNSA. The trim removed 5 bases at V and 5 bases at J, leaving 11 bases unmatched. The CDR3 is CASSPQGLAGRGETQYF. In nucleotides, the CDR3 is TGTGCCAGCAGCCCACAGGGACTAGCGGGGCGGGGGGAGACCCAGTACTTC.

This sequence joins TRBV18 and TRBJ1-1, with TRBD1 matching 9 bases. The V and J ends lost 4 bases and 3 bases, in that order; junction bases with no gene match: 6. The CDR3 loop spans 15 amino acids. From germline, CDR1 is KGHSH and CDR2 LQKENI. The CDR3 nucleotides are TGTGCCAGCTCACAGATACAGGGGGCGGACACTGAAGCTTTCTTT. It is translated as CASSQIQGADTEAFF.

The DNA for the CDR3 is TGTGCCACCAGCAGAGATAGGCCGAGGGACACTGAAGCTTTCTTT. The encoded protein is CATSRDRPRDTEAFF. The chain has TRBV15 and TRBJ1-1; D call uncertain. The V end lost 0 bases, the J end lost 3 bases, and 11 bases lay between the germline ends. The CDR3 contains 15 residues. Germline assignment: CDR1 LNHNV and CDR2 YYDKDF (reference sequence).

The V call is TRBV27, the J call TRBJ2-5; D may be TRBD1 (6 bases). This CDR3 has 14 amino acids. Germline V gives CDR1 MNHEY, CDR2 SMNVEV (reference sequence). V lost 9 bases and J lost 0, with 14 bases in between. CDR3 in amino acids: CASSRDKDQETQYF. In DNA form, the CDR3 reads TGTGCCAGTTCCCGGGACAAAGACCAAGAGACCCAGTACTTC.

This chain connects TRBV9 to TRBJ2-3; a possible D gene is TRBD2 (5 bases). The CDR3 is 14 residues long. The germline CDR1 and CDR2 sequences are SGDLS and YYNGEE. Trimming left V 1 base short and J 3 bases short, with 9 bases between. CDR3 in DNA: TGTGCCAGCAGCGTATTGGGCGGGACAGATACGCAGTATTTT. Protein: CASSVLGGTDTQYF.

CDR3 region: CAIRGQGSGETQYF. The CDR3 nucleotides are TGTGCCATCAGGGGACAGGGTTCTGGAGAGACCCAGTACTTC. The chain carries TRBV10-3 and TRBJ2-5, with 9 bases aligning to TRBD1. This CDR3 is 14 amino acids long. Trimming removed 6 bases from V and 4 bases from J; junction bases left unmatched: 6. The germline CDR1 and CDR2 sequences are ENHRY and SYGVKD.

This clone was detected only once. The rearrangement uses TRBV6-5 and TRBJ1-5; the D gene is possibly TRBD1 (5 bases). The germline CDR1 and CDR2 sequences are MNHEY and SVGAGI. The ends were cut back, 4 bases at V and 4 bases at J, with 8 bases in the middle. The CDR3 runs to 13 residues. The CDR3 sequence: CASSSDRNQPQHF. The CDR3 DNA reads TGTGCCAGCAGTTCCGACAGAAATCAGCCCCAGCATTTT.